The rows below give T cell receptor beta chains drawn from one sample of a study of cytomegalovirus exposure and HLA in healthy donors. Here immunoSEQ multiplex PCR was the method, and the copy in TCRdb shows in-frame clones only, minus some. The table records some 170,000 clones, around 77% of them present only once. The sample consisted of PBMCs. The origin of the receptors is a man aged 60-69 years in good health and CMV-seronegative. CDR3s include the opening cysteine and the closing phenylalanine or tryptophan. D genes are given only for firm matches. Clone sizes are given selectively: once, few, many, or a class where the clone is expanded.

14	NA	TRBV5-1	TRBD2	TRBJ2-3	CASTLRGVEDTQYF	TGCGCCAGCACATTGCGGGGGGTGGAAGATACGCAGTATTTT
15	NA	TRBV9	NA	TRBJ2-3	CASSAAGVGTDTQYF	TGTGCCAGCAGCGCGGCAGGGGTGGGGACAGATACGCAGTATTTT
10	NA	TRBV2	NA	TRBJ2-5	CASSLETQYF	TGTGCCAGCAGTCTAGAGACCCAGTACTTC
16	NA	TRBV10-2	TRBD2	TRBJ2-3	CASSELGGRYTDTQYF	TGCGCCAGCAGTGAGTTAGGCGGGAGGTATACAGATACGCAGTATTTT
15	NA	TRBV10-3	TRBD1	TRBJ1-5	CAISESTGGGQPQHF	TGTGCCATCAGTGAGTCGACAGGGGGCGGTCAGCCCCAGCATTTT
14	NA	TRBV9	NA	TRBJ1-1	CASSFGQQNTEAFF	TGTGCCAGCAGCTTCGGACAGCAGAACACTGAAGCTTTCTTT
14	NA	TRBV6-1	NA	TRBJ2-3	CASNTLPLTDTQYF	TGTGCCAGCAACACGCTGCCCCTCACAGATACGCAGTATTTT
14	NA	TRBV5-1	NA	TRBJ2-5	CASSFGGRRETQYF	TGCGCCAGCAGCTTCGGGGGGCGCCGGGAGACCCAGTACTTC
20	NA	TRBV18	TRBD2	TRBJ2-1	CASSPPSGTSGTWANNEQFF	TGTGCCAGCTCACCACCCTCCGGGACTAGCGGGACCTGGGCTAACAATGAGCAGTTCTTC
18	few	TRBV11-3	NA	TRBJ2-2	CASSLDQGGSVFTGELFF	TGTGCCAGCAGCTTAGATCAAGGGGGTTCGGTATTCACCGGGGAGCTGTTTTTT
17	NA	TRBV28	NA	TRBJ1-1	CASSFVEGRPMNTEAFF	TGTGCCAGCAGTTTTGTGGAGGGACGCCCCATGAACACTGAAGCTTTCTTT
15	NA	TRBV5-1	TRBD2	TRBJ2-1	CASSWGLAGGNEQFF	TGCGCCAGCAGCTGGGGACTAGCGGGAGGGAATGAGCAGTTCTTC
14	NA	TRBV5-8	NA	TRBJ1-6	CASSLEQNNSPLHF	TGTGCCAGCAGCTTGGAACAGAATAATTCACCCCTCCACTTT
14	NA	TRBV6-5	TRBD2	TRBJ2-7	CASSLAGGRHEQYF	TGTGCCAGCAGCCTAGCGGGGGGGAGACACGAGCAGTACTTC